The T cell receptor (delta chain) described here comes from a study of gammadelta T cells in human blood. TCRdb reanalyzed the RT-PCR reads using CATT. The repertoire holds 300 to 350 delta-chain clones, with around 50% as singletons. This clone was seen only once. This likely came from a read error, as a far larger clone is one base away. Within the sample, other DNA sequences also encode this same CDR3. This CDR3 comprises 19 residues. Per the germline V gene, CDR1 is GEAIGNYY and CDR2 is EKD. The trim removed 0 bases at V and 0 bases at J, leaving 5 bases unmatched. The rearrangement joins TRDV2 to TRDJ3; 9 bases line up with TRDD3. TCRdb gives no J gene; it was assigned here by matching the DNA to germline. The sequence derives from a human donor. What was sequenced was Vgamma9Vdelta2 gamma-delta T cells from infant blood. The CDR3 loop is CACDTAYWGNSWDTRQMFF. The CDR3 DNA reads TGTGCCTGTGACACCGCTTACTGGGGGAACTCCTGGGACACCCGACAGATGTTTTTC.